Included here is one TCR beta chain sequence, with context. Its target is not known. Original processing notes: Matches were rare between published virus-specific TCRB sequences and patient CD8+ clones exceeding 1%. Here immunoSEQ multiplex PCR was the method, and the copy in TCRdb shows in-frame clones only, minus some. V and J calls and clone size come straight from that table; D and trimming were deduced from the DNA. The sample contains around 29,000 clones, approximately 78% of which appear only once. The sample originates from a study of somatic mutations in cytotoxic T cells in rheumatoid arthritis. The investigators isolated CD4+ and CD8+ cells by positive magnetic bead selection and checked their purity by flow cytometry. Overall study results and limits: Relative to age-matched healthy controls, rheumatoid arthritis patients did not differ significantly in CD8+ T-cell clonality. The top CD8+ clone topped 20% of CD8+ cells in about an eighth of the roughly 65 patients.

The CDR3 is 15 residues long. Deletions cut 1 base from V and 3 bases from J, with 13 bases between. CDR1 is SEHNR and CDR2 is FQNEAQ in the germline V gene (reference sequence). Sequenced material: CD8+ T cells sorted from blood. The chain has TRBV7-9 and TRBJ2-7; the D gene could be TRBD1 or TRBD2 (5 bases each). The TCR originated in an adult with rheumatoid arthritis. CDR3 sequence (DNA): TGTGCCAGCAGCTTAGTCGGGGCCCCTGACTACGAGCAGTACTTC. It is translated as CASSLVGAPDYEQYF. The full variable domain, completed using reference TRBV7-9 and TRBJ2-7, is DTGVSQNPRHKITKRGQNVTFRCDPISEHNRLYWYRQTLGQGPEFLTYFQNEAQLEKSRLLSDRFSAERPKGSFSTLEIQRTEQGDSAMYLCASSLVGAPDYEQYFGPGTRLTVT.